This passage covers 14 T cell receptor beta chains from one sample sequenced in a study of identifying expanded T cells in peripheral blood. The protocol was immunoSEQ multiplex PCR, while the TCRdb copy is restricted to in-frame clones and leaves out a portion. This table holds about 98,000 clones, about nine tenths found once. Sample: blood. The source is a person between 18 and 75 years old in good health.

The chain combines TRBV5-4 with TRBJ2-2; 9 bases align to TRBD1. The CDR3 contains 16 residues. Germline-derived CDR1 and CDR2 are SGHNT and YYREEE (reference sequence). V trimming: 7 bases; J trimming: 6 bases; junction bases outside the gene matches: 13. The CDR3 region has the DNA TGTGCCAGCGGCTCTGGACAGGGGTCGCTTTCCGGGGAGCTGTTTTTT. It specifies CASGSGQGSLSGELFF.

The chain links TRBV7-3 to TRBJ2-1; weak D call: TRBD2 (7 bases). This CDR3 spans 15 amino acids. Germline CDR1 reads SGHTA; CDR2 reads FQGTGA. Trimming left V 3 bases short and J 3 bases short, with 12 bases between. The CDR3 is CASSLGGRLYNEQFF. CDR3 sequence (DNA): TGTGCCAGCAGCTTGGGGGGGCGCCTCTACAATGAGCAGTTCTTC.

The chain couples TRBV7-2 to TRBJ1-2; D perhaps matches TRBD1 (6 bases). CDR3 length: 16 amino acids. V gave up 5 bases and J gave up 5 bases, with 21 bases separating them. Germline lookup yields CDR1 SGHTA and CDR2 FQGNSA. CDR3 DNA sequence: TGTGCCAGCAGCCCGAGGGACATTCCGTTGGGGTATGGCTACACCTTC. Translating gives CASSPRDIPLGYGYTF.

In nucleotides, the CDR3 is TGTGCCAGCACCGGACTAGCGGGCGGTGAGCAGTTCTTC. This sequence encodes CASTGLAGGEQFF. The chain uses TRBV6-5 and TRBJ2-1, with TRBD2 matching 11 bases. V lost 7 bases to trimming and J lost 9 bases; unmatched junction nucleotides: 5. The CDR3 is 13 amino acids. Germline V gene data show CDR1 as MNHEY and CDR2 as SVGAGI.

This chain connects TRBV27 to TRBJ1-2; the D is unclear. This CDR3 has 12 residues. Germline CDR1 reads MNHEY; CDR2 reads SMNVEV (reference sequence). Trimming pared 4 bases from V and 2 bases from J, leaving 5 bases between. In DNA form, the CDR3 reads TGTGCCAGCAGTTCAAAGAACTATGGCTACACCTTC. Amino acid sequence: CASSSKNYGYTF.

The rearrangement joins TRBV29-1 to TRBJ2-1; 9 nucleotides align to TRBD1. The CDR3 is 15 amino acids. The V segment lost 3 bases and the J segment 5 bases; nucleotides outside the gene matches: 8. Germline V gene lookup returns CDR1 SQVTM and CDR2 ANQGSEA. The CDR3 nucleotides are TGCAGCGTTGACCTAGGGACAGGGTTAAACAATGAGCAGTTCTTC. Protein sequence: CSVDLGTGLNNEQFF.

With respect to this clone: Other DNA sequences from this sample encode an identical CDR3 as well. The CDR3, as DNA: TGTGCCAGCAGTGAACGCACGGTCCTCTCTGGGGCCAACGTCCTGACTTTC. As protein: CASSERTVLSGANVLTF. This chain connects TRBV2 to TRBJ2-6; D not certain. The CDR3 extends over 17 amino acids. Germline V lookup: CDR1 SNHLY, CDR2 FYNNEI. V lost 2 bases, J lost 0 bases, and 11 bases lay in between.

The CDR3 coding sequence is TGTGCCAGCAGCTTTTCAAGGGGCCAATCCTACAATGAGCAGTTCTTC. Its translation: CASSFSRGQSYNEQFF. This chain connects TRBV7-2 to TRBJ2-1, with D perhaps matching TRBD1 (5 bases). Germline V CDR1 and CDR2: SGHTA, FQGNSA. Trimming shortened V by 3 bases and J by 1 base, and 13 bases separated the two germline ends. The CDR3 has 16 residues.

The chain carries TRBV7-2 and TRBJ2-7; 8 bases agree with TRBD1. Trimming cost V 5 bases and J 3 bases; bases outside gene matches: 9. The CDR3 consists of 15 residues. Germline V CDR1 and CDR2: SGHTA, FQGNSA. CDR3 protein: CASSQTGQGIYEQYF. In DNA form, the CDR3 reads TGTGCCAGCAGCCAAACAGGACAGGGCATCTACGAGCAGTACTTC.

The chain is built from TRBV27 and TRBJ2-1, with 7 bases identical to TRBD1. This CDR3 has 15 residues. Trimming removed 2 bases from V and 10 bases from J; junction bases left unmatched: 11. The germline V gene encodes CDR1 MNHEY and CDR2 SMNVEV (reference sequence). CDR3 DNA sequence: TGTGCCAGCAGTTTAACTGTCTTCGACAGGGCGGAGCAGTTCTTC. It translates to CASSLTVFDRAEQFF.

The J gene is TRBJ2-5, the V gene TRBV7-9; 8 bases agree with TRBD2. The CDR3 contains 15 residues. The J segment lost 1 base and the V segment lost 5 bases, leaving 6 bases of the junction unmatched. CDR1 is SEHNR and CDR2 is FQNEAQ in the germline V gene (reference sequence). In nucleotides, the CDR3 is TGTGCCAGCAGCGACCCCGCGGGGGGCCAAGAGACCCAGTACTTC. Translating it yields CASSDPAGGQETQYF.

This rearrangement joins TRBV7-3 to TRBJ2-1, with D tentatively TRBD1 (6 bases). CDR3 length equals 13 residues. V lost 4 bases and J lost 12, with 16 bases in between. Germline loops: CDR1 SGHTA, CDR2 FQGTGA. The CDR3 DNA reads TGTGCCAGCAGCTCGAGAGGGGGTAGGGTGCAGTTCTTC. Translation gives CASSSRGGRVQFF. The variable domain in full, with the rest retrieved from reference TRBV7-3 and TRBJ2-1, is GAGVSQTPSNKVTEKGKYVELRCDPISGHTALYWYRQSLGQGPEFLIYFQGTGAADDSGLPNDRFFAVRPEGSVSTLKIQRTERGDSAVYLCASSSRGGRVQFFGPGTRLTVL.

This clone was counted a single time. The rearrangement joins TRBV7-2 to TRBJ2-2, with TRBD2 matching over 11 bases. The CDR3 is made up of 18 amino acids. Germline-derived CDR1 and CDR2 are SGHTA and FQGNSA. V shed 3 bases, J shed 7 bases, and the junction held 13 bases outside the gene matches. The CDR3 reads CASSFPKSSGGFGGELFF. In DNA form, the CDR3 reads TGTGCCAGCAGCTTCCCCAAATCTAGCGGGGGGTTTGGCGGGGAGCTGTTTTTT.

The rearrangement links TRBV28 to TRBJ2-5, with no clear D. Germline-derived CDR1 and CDR2 are MDHEN and SYDVKM. CDR3 length equals 17 residues. V was shortened by 2 bases and J by 4 bases, with 20 bases between the two germline ends. CDR3 DNA: TGTGCCAGCAGTTTAGTTCCGACAATGGCCCAATTAGAGACCCAGTACTTC. It translates to CASSLVPTMAQLETQYF.